This TCR beta chain comes out of a study of early T cells in non-severe SARS-CoV-2 infection. Overall study: From unsorted whole blood, bulk RNA was sequenced, and the chains remained unpaired.

CDR1 LNHNV and CDR2 YYDKDF come from the germline V gene (reference sequence). Trimming cost V 5 bases and J 4 bases, with 12 bases left between them. The CDR3 totals 14 residues. There are many counts of this clonotype. Its antigen is still unknown. Study-wide results and caveats: The matching step, a VDJdb search, favored anti-spike CD8 responses and missed private and CD4 specificities.

Unique molecular identifiers were attached to individual cDNA molecules. MiXCR was run by TCRdb on the 5' RACE reads, yielding one entry per CDR3 protein. Seen here are fewer than 80,000 distinct CDR3 sequences, less than 15% observed once, and the top ten hold 4.5% to 6.5%. The specimen sequenced was whole blood. The TCR sequence derives from an adult who was a healthcare worker with PCR-confirmed SARS-CoV-2 infection or an uninfected control (not recorded which). The genes are TRBV15 and TRBJ1-3, with a tentative D call TRBD1 (6 bases). The CDR3 region is CATSLGGQGNTIYF. The CDR3 nucleotides read TGTGCCACCAGCCTGGGGGGGCAAGGAAACACCATATATTTT.